The present T cell receptor beta chain was sequenced within a study of spatial heterogeneity in lung cancer. The germline V gene encodes CDR1 MNHNS and CDR2 SASEGT. The CDR3 runs 13 residues. V was trimmed by 6 bases and J by 5 bases, leaving 13 bases between them. Each CDR3 protein is one row after TCRdb ran MiXCR on the 5' RACE reads. The data contain around 110,000 distinct CDR3 sequences, less than 15% of them singletons. Stated time point: blood at routine non-recurrence follow-up after resection. Whole RNA came from tumor, nontumor lung or frozen PBMC and was sequenced without being sorted. The starting material was PBMCs, obtained at follow-up. The sequence came from a male donor with early-stage non-small cell lung cancer. This sequence joins TRBV6-1 and TRBJ2-5; weak D call: TRBD2 (6 bases). DNA for the CDR3: TGTGCCAGCAGCTCTATAGGAGGGGAGACCCAGTACTTC. Its translation is CASSSIGGETQYF.